A selection of T cell receptor beta chains follows, all from one sample in a study of T-cell memory formation after mild COVID-19. A single record per CDR3 protein comes from TCRdb applying MiXCR to the 5' RACE reads. The repertoire includes roughly 320,000 distinct CDR3 sequences, around 27% of them detected once, and approximately 15% sits in the top ten. Input material: PBMCs or a T cell subset sorted from them (not recorded which). The receptor source for this set is an adult woman who had mild COVID-19 (a few samples of this study predate the infection). Cell type and time point are not known. Both conserved end residues are part of each CDR3. A D gene is named only where the DNA matches it firmly. Size tells how often a clone was seen (once, few, many) or the class of an expanded clone, and some rows leave it out.

V	size	J	D	CDR3	DNA
TRBV12-5	once	TRBJ1-2	.	CASGLPSSSPGYTF	TGTGCTAGTGGTCTCCCTTCAAGTTCCCCTGGCTACACCTTC
TRBV3-1	.	TRBJ2-1	TRBD2	CASSHSEAGGPYNEQFF	TGTGCCAGCAGCCATTCAGAAGCGGGGGGGCCCTACAATGAGCAGTTCTTC
TRBV18	.	TRBJ2-1	.	CASASTGRSRYNEQFF	TGTGCCAGCGCTAGTACGGGGAGATCAAGGTACAATGAGCAGTTCTTC
TRBV27	few	TRBJ2-7	.	CASSSRSAPSYEQYF	TGTGCCAGCAGTTCGCGGTCAGCGCCGTCCTACGAGCAGTACTTC
TRBV6-5	few	TRBJ1-4	.	CASSYKGNNEKLFF	TGTGCCAGCAGTTACAAGGGTAATAATGAAAAACTGTTTTTT
TRBV3-1	once	TRBJ2-5	.	CASSPQGSETQYF	TGTGCCAGCAGCCCCCAGGGGTCGGAGACCCAGTACTTC
TRBV18	.	TRBJ1-6	.	CASSPVLNSPLHF	TGTGCCAGCTCACCGGTCCTAAATTCACCCCTCCACTTT
TRBV6-1	few	TRBJ1-3	.	CASSAAEYGNTIYF	TGTGCCAGCAGTGCGGCCGAGTATGGAAACACCATATATTTT
TRBV25-1	.	TRBJ1-1	.	CASSELKTGAFF	TGTGCCAGCAGTGAACTTAAAACCGGGGCTTTCTTT
TRBV21-1	.	TRBJ2-5	.	CASSESRDRGIKETQYF	TGTGCCAGCAGCGAGAGCCGGGACAGGGGGATCAAAGAGACCCAGTACTTC
TRBV7-7	.	TRBJ2-7	TRBD1	CASTLYRDSYSYEQYF	TGTGCCAGCACCTTATACCGGGACAGCTACTCCTACGAGCAGTACTTC
TRBV5-1	few	TRBJ2-3	.	CASSLALADTQYF	TGCGCCAGCAGCTTGGCCCTAGCAGATACGCAGTATTTT
TRBV2	.	TRBJ2-2	.	CASFVLRDSGELFF	TGTGCCAGCTTTGTTCTCAGGGATTCCGGGGAGCTGTTTTTT
TRBV5-1	few	TRBJ2-1	TRBD1	CASSLEGAGNEQFF	TGCGCCAGCAGCTTGGAGGGGGCCGGTAATGAGCAGTTCTTC
TRBV15	few	TRBJ2-1	TRBD2	CATSLGLAYNEQFF	TGTGCCACCAGCCTTGGACTAGCGTACAATGAGCAGTTCTTC
TRBV12-3/TRBV12-4	few	TRBJ1-2	.	CASSLHDYGYTF	TGTGCCAGCAGTTTACATGACTATGGCTACACCTTC
TRBV12-3/TRBV12-4	.	TRBJ2-5	TRBD1	CASSLGQGPRQETQYF	TGTGCCAGCAGTTTAGGACAGGGGCCCCGCCAAGAGACCCAGTACTTC
TRBV29-1	few	TRBJ1-2	TRBD1	CSATGTGVGGYTF	TGCAGCGCTACCGGGACAGGGGTTGGTGGCTACACCTTC
TRBV20-1	.	TRBJ2-7	.	CSARGPETTPYEQYF	TGCAGTGCGAGAGGGCCGGAAACAACGCCCTACGAGCAGTACTTC
TRBV7-2	.	TRBJ2-1	TRBD2	CASSSGLGSTNEQFF	TGTGCCAGCAGCTCGGGACTAGGATCCACCAATGAGCAGTTCTTC
TRBV5-1	few	TRBJ1-6	.	CASSLGPNSPLHF	TGCGCCAGCAGCTTGGGGCCGAATTCACCCCTCCACTTT
TRBV15	few	TRBJ2-3	.	CATSRGLTVAGDTQYF	TGTGCCACCAGCAGAGGGCTGACAGTTGCGGGAGATACGCAGTATTTT
TRBV7-3	few	TRBJ2-7	TRBD2	CASSSGPAGVGYEQYF	TGTGCCAGCAGCTCCGGACCAGCGGGGGTAGGCTACGAGCAGTACTTC
TRBV27	.	TRBJ1-6	.	CASSANRLGNSPLHF	TGTGCCAGCAGTGCCAACAGGTTGGGGAATTCACCCCTCCACTTT
TRBV29-1	.	TRBJ2-5	.	CSVKGARVETQYF	TGCAGCGTTAAGGGAGCGAGGGTAGAGACCCAGTACTTC
TRBV29-1	.	TRBJ2-7	.	CSARGGTIYEQYF	TGCAGCGCAAGGGGGGGCACGATCTACGAGCAGTACTTC
TRBV2	once	TRBJ1-3	.	CASSDPTDTSNSGNTIYF	TGTGCCAGCAGTGATCCCACCGACACGAGTAACTCTGGAAACACCATATATTTT
TRBV5-1	.	TRBJ2-2	.	CASSLTGSGNTGELFF	TGCGCCAGCAGCTTAACAGGATCCGGAAACACCGGGGAGCTGTTTTTT
TRBV7-9	.	TRBJ2-1	TRBD2	CASGSGGYNEQFF	TGTGCCAGCGGTAGCGGGGGTTACAATGAGCAGTTCTTC
TRBV5-1	few	TRBJ1-1	.	CASSQREGTRTEAFF	TGCGCCAGCAGTCAGCGGGAGGGGACGCGCACTGAAGCTTTCTTT
TRBV6-5	once	TRBJ1-1	TRBD1	CASSPDRGPLSTEAFF	TGTGCCAGCAGTCCGGACAGGGGGCCGTTGAGCACTGAAGCTTTCTTT
TRBV29-1	few	TRBJ1-1	TRBD1	CSAVTGENTEAFF	TGCAGCGCTGTGACAGGGGAGAACACTGAAGCTTTCTTT
TRBV12-3/TRBV12-4	many	TRBJ2-1	TRBD2	CASSPTSGSYNEQFF	TGCGCCAGCAGCCCGACTAGCGGGTCATACAATGAGCAGTTCTTC
TRBV5-1	few	TRBJ2-2	TRBD1	CASSLGQGLIANTGELFF	TGCGCCAGCAGCCTGGGACAGGGCCTTATCGCGAACACCGGGGAGCTGTTTTTT
TRBV3-1	few	TRBJ1-2	.	CASSLVDYGYTF	TGTGCCAGCAGCCTCGTTGACTATGGCTACACCTTC
TRBV12-3/TRBV12-4	.	TRBJ2-3	.	CASSRLGGSTDTQYF	TGTGCCAGCAGTCGCCTGGGGGGCAGTACAGATACGCAGTATTTT
TRBV7-2	.	TRBJ2-1	TRBD2	CASSHTSGPYTERFF	TGTGCCAGCAGCCATACTAGCGGGCCATACACTGAGCGGTTCTTC
TRBV7-9	.	TRBJ1-1	TRBD1	CASSLNRGIARGNTEAFF	TGTGCCAGCAGCTTAAACAGGGGAATAGCTCGGGGAAACACTGAAGCTTTCTTT
TRBV5-4	.	TRBJ2-7	.	CASSFRQIYFSSSYEQYF	TGTGCCAGCAGCTTCAGGCAGATATACTTTTCTTCAAGCTACGAGCAGTACTTC
TRBV20-1	few	TRBJ2-3	.	CSAAPPGGHLTGTDTQYF	TGCAGTGCTGCCCCGCCCGGGGGACATCTAACTGGCACAGATACGCAGTATTTT
TRBV12-3/TRBV12-4	once	TRBJ1-4	TRBD1	CASSPDRGFEKLFF	TGTGCCAGCAGTCCCGACAGGGGTTTCGAAAAACTGTTTTTT
TRBV14	.	TRBJ2-2	.	CASSQEARGGELFF	TGTGCCAGCAGCCAAGAGGCGCGAGGCGGGGAGCTGTTTTTT
TRBV7-9	few	TRBJ1-1	.	CASSLVSGPDTEAFF	TGTGCCAGCAGCTTAGTCTCGGGCCCTGACACTGAAGCTTTCTTT
TRBV2	.	TRBJ2-3	TRBD1	CASRGTGSRADTQYF	TGTGCCAGCAGGGGGACAGGAAGTAGAGCAGATACGCAGTATTTT
TRBV15	.	TRBJ2-7	TRBD2	CATSGRVTYEQYF	TGTGCCACCAGCGGGAGGGTTACCTACGAGCAGTACTTC
TRBV6-1	.	TRBJ1-5	TRBD1	CASSEAGQDNQPQHF	TGTGCCAGCAGTGAAGCCGGACAGGACAATCAGCCCCAGCATTTT
TRBV7-6	once	TRBJ2-3	.	CASSLELAGTQYF	TGTGCCAGCAGCTTAGAATTAGCTGGTACGCAGTATTTT
TRBV6-5	few	TRBJ1-1	TRBD1	CASSSGQGIFEAFF	TGTGCCAGCAGTTCCGGACAGGGGATTTTTGAAGCTTTCTTT
TRBV7-2	.	TRBJ1-1	TRBD1	CASRKTGSDKAFF	TGTGCCAGCAGAAAGACAGGGTCGGATAAAGCTTTCTTT
TRBV29-1	few	TRBJ2-3	.	CSVDLFSSTDTQYF	TGCAGCGTTGATTTGTTTTCTAGCACAGATACGCAGTATTTT
TRBV5-5	.	TRBJ2-5	.	CASSLRRRETQYF	TGTGCCAGCAGCTTGAGACGGAGGGAGACCCAGTACTTC
TRBV30	many	TRBJ2-3	.	CAWSVRERDTQYF	TGTGCCTGGAGTGTACGGGAGAGGGATACGCAGTATTTT
TRBV5-1	.	TRBJ1-1	.	CASSFDEGNTEAFF	TGCGCCAGCAGCTTCGACGAGGGGAACACTGAAGCTTTCTTT
TRBV21-1	few	TRBJ2-5	.	CASSKGEPSQETQYF	TGTGCCAGCAGCAAAGGTGAACCGAGCCAAGAGACCCAGTACTTC
TRBV7-2	.	TRBJ1-4	.	CASSSPLNEKLFF	TGTGCCAGCAGCTCACCCCTAAATGAAAAACTGTTTTTT